These 5 T cell receptor beta chains came from one sample sequenced in a study of response to subunit inactivated influenza vaccine. TCRdb processed the RT-PCR reads anew with MiXCR; each CDR3 protein has one entry. Here the sample spans about 500,000 distinct CDR3 sequences, 15% to 20% being singletons. Here the sequenced sample was CD4+ T cells sorted from PBMCs, taken around 25 months after vaccination. Every receptor here comes from a man aged 50 to 69 who received an inactivated influenza vaccine.

This clonotype has only a few counts. The chain employs TRBV5-5 and TRBJ2-3; D may be TRBD2 (5 bases). The V gene's germline CDR1 is SGHKS and CDR2 YYEKEE (reference sequence). Trimming shortened V by 0 bases and J by 2 bases, and 16 bases separated the two germline ends. CDR3 size: 17 residues. The CDR3 region is CASSLGFPLTNTDTQYF. The CDR3 nucleotides are TGTGCCAGCAGCTTGGGATTCCCCTTGACTAACACAGATACGCAGTATTTT. The whole variable domain, filled in from reference TRBV5-5 and TRBJ2-3, reads DAGVTQSPTHLIKTRGQQVTLRCSPISGHKSVSWYQQVLGQGPQFIFQYYEKEERGRGNFPDRFSARQFPNYSSELNVNALLLGDSALYLCASSLGFPLTNTDTQYFGPGTRLTVL.

A few counts support this clonotype. This sequence joins TRBV5-1 and TRBJ1-4; 12 nucleotides match TRBD1. CDR3 length equals 18 residues. CDR1 is SGHRS and CDR2 is YFSETQ in the germline V gene. The trim removed 0 bases at V and 3 bases at J, leaving 6 bases unmatched. The CDR3 DNA reads TGCGCCAGCAGCTTGGCCCCGGGACAGGGGGCGGCTAATGAAAAACTGTTTTTT. Translating gives CASSLAPGQGAANEKLFF. The whole variable domain, filled in from reference TRBV5-1 and TRBJ1-4, reads KAGVTQTPRYLIKTRGQQVTLSCSPISGHRSVSWYQQTPGQGLQFLFEYFSETQRNKGNFPGRFSGRQFSNSRSEMNVSTLELGDSALYLCASSLAPGQGAANEKLFFGSGTQLSVL.

The CDR3 DNA reads TGTGCCAGCAGCGCCCCTCCCGGGACAGGGGGCGAGCAGTACTTC. The encoded protein is CASSAPPGTGGEQYF. The chain recombines TRBV9 with TRBJ2-7, with TRBD1 identical over 11 bases. From germline, CDR1 is SGDLS and CDR2 YYNGEE. V lost 3 bases to trimming and J lost 6 bases; unmatched junction nucleotides: 8. The CDR3 loop spans 15 amino acids.

This clonotype has a count of ten or more. The chain employs TRBV23-1 and TRBJ2-6; D possibly matches TRBD1 or TRBD2 (5 bases each). TRBV23-1 belongs to the ORF category, with a function that is uncertain. The CDR3 is 16 amino acids. Trimming removed 4 bases from V and 0 bases from J, with 10 bases in between. The CDR3 DNA follows: TGCGCCAGCAGTCCCTCCGGGGCCTCTGGGGCCAACGTCCTGACTTTC. The encoded protein is CASSPSGASGANVLTF.

The CDR3 nucleotides read TGCGCCAGCAGTGTTTCGGCGGCTAATTCACCCCTCCACTTT. Protein: CASSVSAANSPLHF. The chain recombines TRBV5-1 with TRBJ1-6; D remains unclear. The CDR3 has 14 amino acids. V lost 5 bases to trimming and J lost 6 bases, with 12 bases between them. In germline, CDR1 is SGHRS, CDR2 YFSETQ.